The next 3 T cell receptor beta chains were all read from a single sample in a study of cytomegalovirus exposure and HLA in healthy donors. The PCR had 60 Vbeta and 13 Jbeta primers. TCRdb keeps only in-frame clones here, not all; method: immunoSEQ multiplex PCR. The sample consists of some 110,000 clones, nearly 15% of them appearing once. Source material: PBMCs. All receptors derive from a female donor in good health and CMV-seronegative.

The chain has TRBV9 and TRBJ1-6; a weak D match, TRBD1 (5 bases). CDR1 and CDR2 from the germline V gene are SGDLS and YYNGEE. V lost 3 bases and J 8 bases, leaving 12 bases between the germline ends. The CDR3 loop spans 14 amino acids. The CDR3 DNA reads as TGTGCCAGCAGCGCGAGGACGGGGGATTCACCCCTCCACTTT. This codes for CASSARTGDSPLHF.

This clone was counted between two and nine times. The chain links TRBV28 to TRBJ1-2; D gene ambiguous. The CDR3 consists of 13 residues. Germline V lookup: CDR1 MDHEN, CDR2 SYDVKM. The germline V and J ends were trimmed by 3 bases and 5 bases, with 10 bases remaining between them. CDR3 loop: CASSLSILYGYTF. For the CDR3, the DNA is TGTGCCAGCAGTTTGAGTATACTATATGGCTACACCTTC.

This clone has more than one count but fewer than ten. The chain recombines TRBV30 with TRBJ2-1; weak D call: TRBD1 (5 bases). V lost 2 bases to trimming and J lost 4 bases, with 15 bases between them. Germline CDR1 and CDR2: GTSNPN and SVGIG (reference sequence). CDR3 length: 15 residues. In DNA, the CDR3 is TGTGCCTGGAGTAGTGGCAGGGTAGGTTACAATGAGCAGTTCTTC. Protein sequence: CAWSSGRVGYNEQFF.